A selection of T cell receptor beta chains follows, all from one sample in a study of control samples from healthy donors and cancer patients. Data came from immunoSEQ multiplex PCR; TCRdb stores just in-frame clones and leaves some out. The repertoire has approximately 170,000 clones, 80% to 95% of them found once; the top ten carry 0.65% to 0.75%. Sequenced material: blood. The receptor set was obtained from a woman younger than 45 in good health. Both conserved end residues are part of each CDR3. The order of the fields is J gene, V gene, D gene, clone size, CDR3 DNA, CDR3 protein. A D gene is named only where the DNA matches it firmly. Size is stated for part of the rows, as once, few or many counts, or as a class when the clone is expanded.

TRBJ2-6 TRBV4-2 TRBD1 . TGTGCCAGCAGTCGCCGCGGACAGGGTGACTCAGGGGCCAACGTCCTGACTTTC CASSRRGQGDSGANVLTF
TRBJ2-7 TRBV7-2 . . TGTGCCAGCAGCGCTCCGGGCCTATCCTACGAGCAGTACTTC CASSAPGLSYEQYF
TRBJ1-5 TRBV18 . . TGTGCCAGCTCACCCCCCGGGACAACCGCCCAGCCCCAGCATTTT CASSPPGTTAQPQHF
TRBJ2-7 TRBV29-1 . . TGCAGCGTTCGGACCGGTACCTACGAGCAGTACTTC CSVRTGTYEQYF
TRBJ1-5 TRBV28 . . TGTGCCAGCAGGACAGGCGATCGTAATAGCAATCAGCCCCAGCATTTT CASRTGDRNSNQPQHF
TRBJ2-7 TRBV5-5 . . TGTGCCAGCAGCTTGAACTATCCACCCTACGAGCAGTACTTC CASSLNYPPYEQYF
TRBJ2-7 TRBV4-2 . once TGTGCCAGCAGCCAAGATCTTAGGGGGGGCGCGATAGGTTACGAGCAGTACTTC CASSQDLRGGAIGYEQYF
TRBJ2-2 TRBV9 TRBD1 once TGTGCCAGCGAGATCGGGACAGCAACCGGGGAGCTGTTTTTT CASEIGTATGELFF
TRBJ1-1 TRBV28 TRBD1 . TGTGCCACCTCACAGGGGGGAACTGAAGCTTTCTTT CATSQGGTEAFF
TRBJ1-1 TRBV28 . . TGTGCCAGCAGTTTAGGAATGAACACTGAAGCTTTCTTT CASSLGMNTEAFF
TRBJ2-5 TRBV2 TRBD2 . TGTGCCAGCAGTGAGGGGACTAGCCAGACCCAGTACTTC CASSEGTSQTQYF
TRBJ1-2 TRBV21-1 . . TGTGCCAGCAGCAAAAGCGGCACCAACAGCACCCTATATGGCTACACCTTC CASSKSGTNSTLYGYTF
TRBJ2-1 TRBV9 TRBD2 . TGTGCCAGCAGCGTAGCCGGGCGGGAGGAAGACAATGAGCAGTTCTTC CASSVAGREEDNEQFF
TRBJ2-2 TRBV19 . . TGTGCCAGTAGTATAGATTCGGGGGCCGGGGAGCTGTTTTTT CASSIDSGAGELFF
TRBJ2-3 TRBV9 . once TGTGCCAGCAGCGTAACAGCGACTCCAACAGATACGCAGTATTTT CASSVTATPTDTQYF
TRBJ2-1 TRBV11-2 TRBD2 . TGTGCCAGCGGGGGTTTTGGGACTAGCGAGCGTTTCAATGAGCAGTTCTTC CASGGFGTSERFNEQFF
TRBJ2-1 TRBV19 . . TGTGCCAGTAGTACCCGCCTGGGGCTATCTAATGAGCAGTTCTTC CASSTRLGLSNEQFF
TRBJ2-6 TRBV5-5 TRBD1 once TGTGCCAGCAGGACAGGGCCGAGCTCTGGGGCCAACGTCCTGACTTTC CASRTGPSSGANVLTF
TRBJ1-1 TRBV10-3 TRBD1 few TGTGCCATCAGTGCCCGGACAGGGGAGAACACTGAAGCTTTCTTT CAISARTGENTEAFF
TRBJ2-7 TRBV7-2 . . TGTGCCAGCAGCTCAGGGACTGGCCTGGGGGAGCAGTACTTC CASSSGTGLGEQYF
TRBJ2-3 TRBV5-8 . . TGTGCCAGCAGCCCAGGGGCTACGCAGTATTTT CASSPGATQYF
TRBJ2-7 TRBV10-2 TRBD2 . TGCGCCAGCAGGAGCGGGAGCTCCTACGAGCAGTACTTC CASRSGSSYEQYF
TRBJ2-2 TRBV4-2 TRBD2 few TGTGCCAGCAGCCAAGATCCGGCGGGAGTGACCACCGGGGAGCTGTTTTTT CASSQDPAGVTTGELFF
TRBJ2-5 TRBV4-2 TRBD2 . TGTGCCAGCAGCCAAGATTTAACTAGCGGGGTGACCCAGTACTTC CASSQDLTSGVTQYF
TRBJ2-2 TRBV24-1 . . TGTGCCACCCTAGACAGGTCCGGGGAGCTGTTTTTT CATLDRSGELFF
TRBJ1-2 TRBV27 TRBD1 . TGTGCCAGCAGTTTCCGGGACAGGGGAGTTCAAGGCTACACCTTC CASSFRDRGVQGYTF
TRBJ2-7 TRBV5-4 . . TGTGCCAGCAGCCCTACTAGTGGCCGTCGGTCCTACGAGCAGTACTTC CASSPTSGRRSYEQYF
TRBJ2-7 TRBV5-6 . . TGTGCCAGCAGCAACGTTGTCGGGGTAGAAACGGGCGAGCAGTACTTC CASSNVVGVETGEQYF
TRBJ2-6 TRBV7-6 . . TGTGCCAGCAGCCCCGTGTTAGCTGGGGCCAACGTCCTGACTTTC CASSPVLAGANVLTF
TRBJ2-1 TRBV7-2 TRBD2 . TGTGCCAGCAGCCCCAAGACTAGCGGCCACAATGAGCAGTTCTTC CASSPKTSGHNEQFF
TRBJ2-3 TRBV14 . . TGTGCCAGCAGCCAAGTTGGACTACGCACAGATACGCAGTATTTT CASSQVGLRTDTQYF
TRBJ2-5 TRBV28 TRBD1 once TGTGCCAGCAGTACACCGGGACAGGGTGAGACCCAGTACTTC CASSTPGQGETQYF
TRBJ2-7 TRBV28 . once TGTGCCAGCAGCCTCACAGGGCTCGAGCAGTACTTC CASSLTGLEQYF
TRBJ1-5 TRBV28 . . TGTGCCAGCAGCTGGGTTTATCAGCCCCAGCATTTT CASSWVYQPQHF
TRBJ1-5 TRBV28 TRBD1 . TGTGCCAGCAGGCCGGACAGGAGTCCTCAGCCCCAGCATTTT CASRPDRSPQPQHF
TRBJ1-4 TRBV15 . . TGTGCCACCAGCAGGGACAGAAGTTTTGCAACTAATGAAAAACTGTTTTTT CATSRDRSFATNEKLFF
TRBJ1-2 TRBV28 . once TGTGCCAGCAGTCGGACGGATGGCTACACCTTC CASSRTDGYTF
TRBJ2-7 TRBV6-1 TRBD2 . TGTGCCAGCAGTGATAATAGCGGGAGTGGCGAGCAGTACTTC CASSDNSGSGEQYF
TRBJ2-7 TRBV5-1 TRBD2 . TGCGCCAGTAGCCCTCCCCGGATCGGGAGGGGGGAGTCCGAGCAGTACTTC CASSPPRIGRGESEQYF
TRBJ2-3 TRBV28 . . TGTGCCAGCAGTCCTGGGGTGAGCACAGATACGCAGTATTTT CASSPGVSTDTQYF
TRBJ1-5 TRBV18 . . TGTGCCAGCTCACCATTCAGGGAGAACAATCAGCCCCAGCATTTT CASSPFRENNQPQHF
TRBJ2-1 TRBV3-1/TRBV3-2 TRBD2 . TGTGCCAGCACCCCTAGGACTAGCGGCACTTACAATGAGCAGTTCTTC CASTPRTSGTYNEQFF
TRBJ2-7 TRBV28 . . TGTGCCAGCAGTCCGGGGGGACAGGTGGCCTACGAGCAGTACTTC CASSPGGQVAYEQYF
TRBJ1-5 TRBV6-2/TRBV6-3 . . TGTGCCAGCAGTTACGGGGGGGAAAGCAATCAGCCCCAGCATTTT CASSYGGESNQPQHF
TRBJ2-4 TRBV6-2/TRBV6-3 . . TGTGCCAGCAGTTACTCGATGCCGGAGAAAGCCAAAAACATTCAGTACTTC CASSYSMPEKAKNIQYF
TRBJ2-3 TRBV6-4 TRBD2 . TGTGCCAGCAGTGACGGGACTAGCGCAGATACGCAGTATTTT CASSDGTSADTQYF
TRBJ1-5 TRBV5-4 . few TGTGCCAGCAGCTTGGCCCCGAGGAATCAGCCCCAGCATTTT CASSLAPRNQPQHF
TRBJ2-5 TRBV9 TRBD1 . TGTGCCAGCAGCGAAACCGGGACAGGGGTAGAGACCCAGTACTTC CASSETGTGVETQYF
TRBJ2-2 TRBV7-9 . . TGTGCCAGCAGCTTAAACAGGAACACCGGGGAGCTGTTTTTT CASSLNRNTGELFF
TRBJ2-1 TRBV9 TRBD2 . TGTGCCAGCAGCCCTCTAGCGGGAGGGCCGAGTGAGCAGTTCTTC CASSPLAGGPSEQFF